Following are 18 T cell receptor beta chains from one sample sequenced in a study of CD8+ T cells in alopecia areata. The treatment denotes: oral pan-JAK inhibitor, 5-10 mg twice daily. RNA extraction was followed by reverse transcription into cDNA, which acted as the sequencing template. The method was immunoSEQ multiplex PCR; TCRdb's version includes in-frame clones alone and lacks a portion of them. The data hold roughly 180,000 clones, with about 53% observed a single time. The material sequenced was CD8+ T cells sorted from blood, taken at week 24, from a patient treated with tofacitinib. The receptors here all came from a human donor with alopecia areata.

J is TRBJ1-5 and V is TRBV7-9; D gene ambiguous. The CDR3 covers 12 residues. Germline lookup yields CDR1 SEHNR and CDR2 FQNEAQ (reference sequence). Trimming shortened V by 4 bases and J by 4 bases, and 5 bases separated the two germline ends. CDR3 amino acids: CASSSQNQPQHF. CDR3 nucleotides: TGTGCCAGCAGCTCTCAAAATCAGCCCCAGCATTTT.

The chain couples TRBV4-3 to TRBJ1-1; TRBD1 is a possible D gene (6 bases). The V end lost 9 bases, the J end lost 4 bases, and 15 bases lay between the germline ends. CDR3 length: 13 amino acids. Germline V lookup: CDR1 LGHNA, CDR2 YSLEER. The chain's CDR3 is CASALSRGTEAFF. DNA of the CDR3: TGCGCCAGTGCCCTCTCCAGGGGCACTGAAGCTTTCTTT.

This clone was recorded a few times. The V call is TRBV7-9, the J call TRBJ2-5, with 9 bases matching TRBD2. The V and J ends lost 5 bases and 4 bases, in that order; junction bases with no gene match: 8. This CDR3 spans 15 amino acids. Germline CDR1 is SEHNR and CDR2 is FQNEAQ (reference sequence). This CDR3 reads CASSAGTSYRETQYF. Here the CDR3 DNA reads TGTGCCAGCAGCGCCGGGACTAGCTATAGAGAGACCCAGTACTTC.

In its sample, this clone was seen a few times. J is TRBJ2-1 and V is TRBV13, with D perhaps matching TRBD1 (6 bases). In germline, CDR1 is PRHDT, CDR2 FYEKMQ (reference sequence). The CDR3 has 13 amino acids. Trimming removed 5 bases at V and 5 bases at J, with 10 bases between. The DNA of the CDR3 is TGTGCCAGCAGCAGAGGACAGAACAATGAGCAGTTCTTC. Its protein product is CASSRGQNNEQFF.

A word on this clone: Other DNA sequences of this sample code for an identical CDR3. The rearrangement uses TRBV30 and TRBJ2-6; D gene ambiguous. The CDR3 has 13 amino acids. V was pared by 1 base and J by 1 base, with 2 bases between. From germline, CDR1 is GTSNPN and CDR2 SVGIG (reference sequence). CDR3 coding DNA: TGTGCCTGGAGTGGTTCTGGGGCCAACGTCCTGACTTTC. It yields the protein CAWSGSGANVLTF.

This clone was seen a few times. The chain couples TRBV5-6 to TRBJ2-2; no reliable D call. The CDR3 loop spans 12 amino acids. The ends were cut back, 0 bases at V and 6 bases at J, with 3 bases in the middle. Germline loops: CDR1 SGHDT, CDR2 YYEEEE. For the CDR3, the DNA is TGTGCCAGCAGCTTGGCCCCCGGGGAGCTGTTTTTT. It yields the protein CASSLAPGELFF.

The sample holds a few counts of this clone. The rearrangement links TRBV2 to TRBJ1-2, with D unclear. There are 14 residues in the CDR3. Germline V lookup: CDR1 SNHLY, CDR2 FYNNEI. V lost 3 bases to trimming and J lost 2 bases, with 10 bases between them. The CDR3 loop reads CASSEEGINYGYTF. CDR3 DNA sequence: TGTGCCAGCAGTGAGGAGGGTATCAACTATGGCTACACCTTC.

Only a few counts were recorded for this clone. The chain carries TRBV5-6 and TRBJ2-1, with D unclear. The length of the CDR3 is 17 residues. V shed 3 bases and J shed 2 bases, with 18 bases lying between them. Germline V gives CDR1 SGHDT, CDR2 YYEEEE. The CDR3 region has the DNA TGTGCCAGCAGCTCACGACGCTGGACGTTCGCCTACAATGAGCAGTTCTTC. Its translation: CASSSRRWTFAYNEQFF.

V and J are TRBV1 and TRBJ1-4. TRBV1 is assigned pseudogene status. This CDR3 spans 14 amino acids. CDR3 in amino acids: CTSSPGGKTEKLFF. CDR3 bases: TGCACCAGCAGCCCGGGGGGGAAGACTGAAAAACTGTTTTTT.

The genes are TRBV5-6 and TRBJ1-2; D is ambiguous. The germline V gene has CDR1 SGHDT and CDR2 YYEEEE. The V end lost 6 bases, the J end lost 8 bases, and 20 bases lay between the germline ends. The CDR3 is made up of 14 amino acids. The CDR3, as DNA: TGTGCCAGCACCGATATTGAGAAAGACGGCGGCTACACCTTC. Its protein is CASTDIEKDGGYTF.

This clone was observed a few times. This chain connects TRBV27 to TRBJ2-2; possibly TRBD1 for D (6 bases). Trimming shortened V by 5 bases and J by 6 bases, and 13 bases separated the two germline ends. Germline V gives CDR1 MNHEY, CDR2 SMNVEV (reference sequence). The CDR3 extends over 14 amino acids. As DNA, the CDR3 is TGTGCCAGCAGTGCCCCTCAGGGGTCCGGGGAGCTGTTTTTT. Protein product: CASSAPQGSGELFF.

There are a few counts of this clone. The rearrangement joins TRBV15 to TRBJ1-2; D might be TRBD1 (5 bases). Trimming pared 0 bases from V and 4 bases from J, leaving 12 bases between. CDR1 LNHNV and CDR2 YYDKDF come from the germline V gene (reference sequence). CDR3 length: 15 amino acids. The chain's CDR3 is CATSRDRAASYGYTF. The CDR3 nucleotides are TGTGCCACCAGCAGAGACAGGGCAGCCTCCTATGGCTACACCTTC.

About this clone itself: At the DNA level, this CDR3 is encoded by other sequences in the same sample as well. The chain is built from TRBV7-3 and TRBJ2-1; D gene ambiguous. This CDR3 contains 12 residues. Germline assignment: CDR1 SGHTA and CDR2 FQGTGA. V lost 1 base to trimming and J lost 7 bases, with 5 bases between them. CDR3 sequence reads: CASSLSGNEQFF. The CDR3 DNA reads TGTGCCAGCAGCTTAAGCGGTAATGAGCAGTTCTTC.

V usage is TRBV29-1 and J usage is TRBJ1-5, with D unclear. The V end was cut by 4 bases, the J end by 0 bases, with 10 bases between. This CDR3 is built from 14 residues. CDR1 is SQVTM, CDR2 ANQGSEA, per germline. CDR3 DNA sequence: TGCAGCGTTGCCAGCTCCAATAGCAATCAGCCCCAGCATTTT. Amino acids: CSVASSNSNQPQHF.

V and J are TRBV15 and TRBJ1-1, with no clear D. Germline values: CDR1 LNHNV, CDR2 YYDKDF (reference sequence). This CDR3 contains 13 residues. V was cut by 1 base and J by 1 base, with 4 bases left in between. This chain's CDR3 is CATSRGGNTEAFF. In nucleotides, the CDR3 is TGTGCCACCAGCAGAGGAGGGAACACTGAAGCTTTCTTT.

The chain has TRBV23-1 and TRBJ2-7; D may be TRBD1 or TRBD2 (5 bases each). TRBV23-1 is noted as an ORF with a role that remains uncertain. Deletions cut 2 bases from V and 2 bases from J, with 13 bases between. The CDR3 sequence is 15 residues long. This CDR3 reads CASSQRTGRTYEQYF. The CDR3 DNA reads TGCGCCAGCAGTCAACGGACGGGACGAACCTACGAGCAGTACTTC.

This clone was detected only a few times. This chain joins TRBV25-1 and TRBJ1-3; tentative D call: TRBD1 (5 bases). The germline gives CDR1 MGHDK, CDR2 SYGVNS. This CDR3 contains 15 residues. The V gene lost 4 bases and the J gene lost 0 bases, with 10 bases spanning the gap. CDR3 amino acids: CASSGRGTSGNTIYF. The CDR3 DNA is TGTGCCAGCAGTGGAAGGGGCACCTCTGGAAACACCATATATTTT. Together with reference TRBV25-1 and TRBJ1-3, the CDR3 gives the full variable domain: EADIYQTPRYLVIGTGKKITLECSQTMGHDKMYWYQQDPGMELHLIHYSYGVNSTEKGDLSSESTVSRIRTEHFPLTLESARPSHTSQYLCASSGRGTSGNTIYFGEGSWLTVV.

The gene calls are TRBV27 and TRBJ1-5; D is possibly TRBD1 (5 bases). V lost 2 bases to trimming and J lost 3 bases, with 11 bases between them. Germline CDR1 reads MNHEY; CDR2 reads SMNVEV (reference sequence). The CDR3 spans 15 residues. The CDR3 bases are TGTGCCAGCAGTTTACAGGGCAGGGTCAATCAGCCCCAGCATTTT. This translates into CASSLQGRVNQPQHF.